This T cell receptor beta chain is drawn from a study of molecular identifiers for immune sequencing clone quantification. A CD8+CD4-CCR7+CD45RA+ phenotype served as the sorting definition for naive CD8 T cells. Germline CDR1 SEHNR, CDR2 FQNEAQ (reference sequence). Trimming cost V 2 bases and J 10 bases; bases outside gene matches: 0. The CDR3 runs 11 residues. TCRdb independently ran MiXCR on the PCR reads; one entry per CDR3 protein. The sample has about 300,000 distinct CDR3 sequences, about a fifth seen once. The receptor comes from a human donor in good health. Some libraries in this study had Jurkat cell RNA spiked in. The sequenced material came from naive CD8+ T cells from blood, with Jurkat cell RNA spiked in. Subset given: FACS-sorted CD8+CD4-CCR7+CD45RA+ naive T cells. The gene calls are TRBV7-9 and TRBJ1-1; TRBD1 matches 8 bases. Here the CDR3 reads CASSLTGGAFF. The CDR3 DNA follows: TGTGCCAGCAGCTTAACAGGGGGAGCTTTCTTT.